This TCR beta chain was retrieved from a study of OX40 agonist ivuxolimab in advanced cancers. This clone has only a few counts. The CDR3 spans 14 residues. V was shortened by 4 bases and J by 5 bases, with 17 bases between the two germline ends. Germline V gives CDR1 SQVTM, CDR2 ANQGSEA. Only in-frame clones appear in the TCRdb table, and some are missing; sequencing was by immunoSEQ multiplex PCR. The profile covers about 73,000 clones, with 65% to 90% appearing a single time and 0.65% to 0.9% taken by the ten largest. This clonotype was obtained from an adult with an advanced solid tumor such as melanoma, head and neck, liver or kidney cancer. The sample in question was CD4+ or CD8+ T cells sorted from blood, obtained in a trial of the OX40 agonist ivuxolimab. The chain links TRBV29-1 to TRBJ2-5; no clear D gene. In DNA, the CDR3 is TGCAGCGTTGGGGTTTTCTCAACAGCGGAGACCCAGTACTTC. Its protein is CSVGVFSTAETQYF.